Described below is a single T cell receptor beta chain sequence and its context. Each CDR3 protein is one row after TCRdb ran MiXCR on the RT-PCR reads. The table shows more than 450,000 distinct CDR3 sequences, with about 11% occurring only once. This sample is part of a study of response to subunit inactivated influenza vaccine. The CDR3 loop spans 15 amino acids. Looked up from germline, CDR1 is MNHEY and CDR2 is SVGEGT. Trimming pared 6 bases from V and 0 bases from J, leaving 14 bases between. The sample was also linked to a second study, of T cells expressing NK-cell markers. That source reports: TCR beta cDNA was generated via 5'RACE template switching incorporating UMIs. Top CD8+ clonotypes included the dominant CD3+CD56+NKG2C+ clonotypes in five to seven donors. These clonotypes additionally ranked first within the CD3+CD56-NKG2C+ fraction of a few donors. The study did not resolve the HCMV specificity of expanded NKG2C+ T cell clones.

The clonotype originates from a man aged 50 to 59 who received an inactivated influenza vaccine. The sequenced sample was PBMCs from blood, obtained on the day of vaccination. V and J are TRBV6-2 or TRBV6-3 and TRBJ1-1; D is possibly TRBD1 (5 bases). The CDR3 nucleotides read TGTGCCAGCAGCCCCTCGGACAATTTGAACACTGAAGCTTTCTTT. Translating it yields CASSPSDNLNTEAFF.